This T cell receptor beta chain was identified during a study of blood T cell repertoires in COVID-19. After removal of 10 bases from V and 8 bases from J, the junction contained 10 bases not matched to a gene. Germline CDR1 reads MNHNY; CDR2 reads SVGAGI (reference sequence). The CDR3 has 13 residues. Original methodology: Amplification from reference gene primers served as the basis for estimated nucleated cell counts. The data were produced by immunoSEQ multiplex PCR, yet TCRdb's version contains in-frame clones alone and is incomplete. V and J calls and clone size are given by that table; D and trimming were obtained from the DNA. This table holds fewer than 90,000 clones, over 90% found once.

The chain recombines TRBV6-6 with TRBJ1-1; 10 nucleotides align to TRBD1. This clonotype was sampled from a human donor with active COVID-19. The donor label of this sample is uncertain. Sequenced material: peripheral blood. This chain's CDR3 is CAIRRQGALEAFF. CDR3 sequence (DNA): TGTGCCATCAGGAGACAGGGGGCGTTGGAAGCTTTCTTT.